Following are 21 T cell receptor beta chains from one sample sequenced in a study of tumor-infiltrating lymphocytes in oesophageal squamous cell carcinoma. MiXCR, applied by TCRdb to the PCR reads, yields one record per CDR3 protein. The sample carries 9,900 or so distinct CDR3 sequences, 59% recorded once. The sequenced sample consisted of esophageal tumor tissue. These receptors all come from a male donor with esophageal squamous cell carcinoma.

The chain recombines TRBV28 with TRBJ2-5, with D hard to call. The DNA end lines up better with TRBJ2-7; the J call may be wrong. This CDR3 is built from 13 residues. Germline V lookup: CDR1 MDHEN, CDR2 SYDVKM. CDR3 amino acids: CASSRPGSYEQYF. As DNA, the CDR3 is TGTGCCAGCAGCCGTCCGGGCAGCTACGAGCAGTACTTC.

The chain couples TRBV7-6 to TRBJ2-5, with 7 bases that match TRBD1. The J call is uncertain, as TRBJ2-1 better fits the DNA end. Per germline, CDR1 SGHVS and CDR2 FNYEAQ. The CDR3 totals 14 residues. This chain's CDR3 is CASSLTQGENEQFF. The CDR3 DNA follows: TGTGCCAGCAGCTTAACCCAGGGGGAAAATGAGCAGTTCTTC.

J is TRBJ2-1 and V is TRBV7-3, with a weak D call TRBD2 (6 bases). The CDR3 is 15 residues long. Germline lookup yields CDR1 SGHTA and CDR2 FQGTGA. V shed 1 base and J shed 3 bases, with 10 bases lying between them. The CDR3 loop is CASSLIAGSYNEQFF. The DNA for the CDR3 is TGTGCCAGCAGCTTAATCGCGGGAAGCTACAATGAGCAGTTCTTC.

The chain uses TRBV7-2 and TRBJ2-5, with 15 bases that match TRBD2. The J call is in doubt because the DNA end fits TRBJ2-7 better. The CDR3 is 16 residues long. CDR1 and CDR2 from the germline V gene are SGHTA and FQGNSA. The CDR3, as DNA: TGTGCCAGCAGCTTAGGGACTAGCGGGAGGGGGTACGAGCAGTACTTC. Protein sequence: CASSLGTSGRGYEQYF.

The CDR3 DNA is TGTGCCAGCAGCCCGTCCCGGGACAGGGTAGCCACGCAGTATTTT. It encodes CASSPSRDRVATQYF. The chain employs TRBV7-6 and TRBJ2-3; 9 bases match TRBD1. The germline gives CDR1 SGHVS, CDR2 FNYEAQ. The CDR3 extends over 15 amino acids. V trimming: 5 bases; J trimming: 9 bases; junction bases outside the gene matches: 12.

Notes on this clonotype: A much more abundant neighbour one base away suggests this may be a read error. The rearrangement uses TRBV12-5 and TRBJ2-3; 14 bases map to TRBD2. Germline CDR1 and CDR2: LGHNT and FRNRAP. The CDR3 is 22 amino acids. With V trimmed by 1 base and J by 14 bases, 29 bases remained unmatched. CDR3 DNA sequence: TGTGCTAGTGGTTTGGCTGGGTTCCGACCGACTAGCGGGAGGGCCGAGACCGGGGAGCTGTATTTT. This translates into CASGLAGFRPTSGRAETGELYF.

Of note for this clonotype: Since no conserved phenylalanine or tryptophan closes the CDR3, a read error is the likely cause. No DNA is shown, since the ends of the CDR3 on it are uncertain; the CDR3 is the one TCRdb lists. The V call is TRBV7-2, the J call TRBJ2-6; TRBD2, the table's D call, lacks a check against the DNA. With termini counted, the CDR3 has 9 amino acids. Germline assignment: CDR1 SGHTA and CDR2 FQGNSA. CDR3 residues: CASSLRTSG.

This clonotype is deemed medium-sized. The chain carries TRBV7-3 and TRBJ2-3; D might be TRBD1 or TRBD2, each matching 5 bases. Germline V gene lookup returns CDR1 SGHTA and CDR2 FQGTGA. Trimming took 1 base from V and 6 from J, leaving 14 bases between them. This CDR3 comprises 15 residues. In DNA form, the CDR3 reads TGTGCCAGCAGCTTAAGGGGGATAGTTACCGATACGCAGTATTTT. This gives the protein CASSLRGIVTDTQYF.

This clonotype was observed many times. A much larger clonotype is one base distant, so this may be a read error. The chain joins TRBV6-1 to TRBJ2-1; 8 bases line up with TRBD2. Germline V lookup: CDR1 MNHNS, CDR2 SASEGT. Trimming took 3 bases from V and 10 from J; bases not matched to a gene: 5. The CDR3 has 13 amino acids. This CDR3 is CASSDTSGYEQFF. The CDR3 nucleotides read TGTGCCAGCAGTGATACTAGCGGCTACGAGCAGTTCTTC.

The rearrangement uses TRBV19 and TRBJ2-3; 10 bases agree with TRBD1. Germline CDR1 reads LNHDA; CDR2 reads SQIVND (reference sequence). With V trimmed by 5 bases and J by 9 bases, 20 bases remained unmatched. This CDR3 region has 18 residues. CDR3 DNA: TGTGCCAGTAGTTCGCAGGCTGCCGGGACAGGGGTATGGAACACGCAGTATTTT. Its protein product is CASSSQAAGTGVWNTQYF.

As to this clonotype: Without the conserved terminal phenylalanine or tryptophan, this CDR3 likely stems from a read error. The DNA is omitted, as the CDR3 cannot be located on it reliably, and the CDR3 follows TCRdb's listing. The J gene is TRBJ2-3, the V gene TRBV7-6; the table's TRBD1 call for D was not verified on the DNA. The length of the CDR3 is 8 amino acids, counting both ends. Germline V gives CDR1 SGHVS, CDR2 FNYEAQ. CDR3 in amino acids: CASSLAGT.

The chain carries TRBV6-1 and TRBJ2-7; D possibly corresponds to TRBD1 (6 bases). Trimming removed 5 bases at V and 4 bases at J, with 9 bases between. Germline loops: CDR1 MNHNS, CDR2 SASEGT. This CDR3 region has 12 residues. The CDR3 region is CASSQQGYEQYF. CDR3 sequence (DNA): TGTGCCAGCAGTCAACAGGGTTACGAGCAGTACTTC.

This chain uses TRBV27 with TRBJ2-6, with a tentative D call TRBD2 (5 bases). Germline V lookup: CDR1 MNHEY, CDR2 SMNVEV (reference sequence). V was shortened by 4 bases and J by 12 bases, with 13 bases between the two germline ends. The CDR3 spans 13 residues. The CDR3 nucleotides read TGTGCCAGCAGTTGGACTGAGGATACCGTCCTGACTTTC. Translating gives CASSWTEDTVLTF.

The CDR3 DNA reads as TGTGCCAGCAGCAGAACCGGGACAGGGGATTATGGGACCCAGTACTTC. It yields the protein CASSRTGTGDYGTQYF. This chain links TRBV11-1 with TRBJ2-5; 10 positions match TRBD1. The CDR3 is made up of 16 amino acids. V was pared by 5 bases and J by 7 bases, with 13 bases of the junction left unmatched. CDR1 SGHAT and CDR2 FQDESV come from the germline V gene (reference sequence).

This CDR3 reads CASSLTGSPQETQYF. The CDR3 coding sequence is TGTGCCAGCAGCTTAACAGGGAGCCCCCAAGAGACCCAGTACTTC. V is TRBV7-2 and J is TRBJ2-5; D perhaps matches TRBD1 (6 bases). CDR1 is SGHTA and CDR2 is FQGNSA in the germline V gene. V was pared by 2 bases and J by 1 base, with 11 bases between. This CDR3 comprises 15 residues.

This clonotype showed up just a few times. CDR3 amino acids: CASSPRSETQYF. The CDR3 DNA is TGTGCCAGCAGTCCACGTTCGGAGACCCAGTACTTC. The V gene is TRBV6-1, the J gene TRBJ2-5; no clear D gene. With 5 bases removed from V and 5 bases from J, the gap between germline ends came to 9 bases. The CDR3 is 12 residues long. In germline, CDR1 is MNHNS, CDR2 SASEGT.

As to this clonotype: Lacking the conserved final phenylalanine or tryptophan, this CDR3 likely reflects a read error. Because the CDR3's place on the DNA is in doubt, the DNA is left out and the CDR3 is given as listed by TCRdb. The rearrangement links TRBV5-1 to TRBJ2-3; the D call in the table, TRBD1, was not verified against the DNA. Ends included, the CDR3 has 19 residues. Germline V gene sequence: CDR1 SGHRS, CDR2 YFSETQ. The CDR3 protein is CASSRQTGELPSTSSTLGT.

This rearrangement joins TRBV11-1 to TRBJ2-3, with D possibly TRBD1 on 5 matching bases. The J call may not be correct, given that the DNA end is closer to TRBJ1-1. Germline V gene sequence: CDR1 SGHAT, CDR2 FQDESV (reference sequence). This CDR3 has 13 residues. The CDR3 nucleotides are TGTGCCAGCAGCACGACAGCAAACACTGAAGCTTTCTTT. Translating gives CASSTTANTEAFF.

The genes are TRBV7-4 and TRBJ2-5; D remains unclear. Germline V gene lookup returns CDR1 SGHVT and CDR2 SQSDAQ. Trimming took off 0 bases at V and 11 bases at J, with 16 bases between the two ends. This CDR3 has 14 amino acids. Written as DNA, the CDR3 is TGTGCCAGCAGCTTAGCGGGAAAGGTCAATGAGCAGTACTTC. This sequence encodes CASSLAGKVNEQYF.

The chain couples TRBV27 to TRBJ2-4; D may be TRBD1 or TRBD2 (5 bases each). V lost 3 bases to trimming and J lost 8 bases, with 11 bases between them. The germline gives CDR1 MNHEY, CDR2 SMNVEV (reference sequence). The CDR3 is 13 amino acids. This chain's CDR3 is CASSLSKGHIQYF. CDR3 sequence (DNA): TGTGCCAGCAGTTTGAGTAAGGGACACATTCAGTACTTC.

V usage is TRBV6-8 and J usage is TRBJ2-3; D uncertain. V gave up 7 bases and J gave up 4 bases, with 9 bases separating them. Germline-derived CDR1 and CDR2 are MNHGY and SAAAGT. This CDR3 region has 12 residues. CDR3 DNA sequence: TGTGCCAGCATGGCTAGTCCAGATACGCAGTATTTT. Translating gives CASMASPDTQYF.